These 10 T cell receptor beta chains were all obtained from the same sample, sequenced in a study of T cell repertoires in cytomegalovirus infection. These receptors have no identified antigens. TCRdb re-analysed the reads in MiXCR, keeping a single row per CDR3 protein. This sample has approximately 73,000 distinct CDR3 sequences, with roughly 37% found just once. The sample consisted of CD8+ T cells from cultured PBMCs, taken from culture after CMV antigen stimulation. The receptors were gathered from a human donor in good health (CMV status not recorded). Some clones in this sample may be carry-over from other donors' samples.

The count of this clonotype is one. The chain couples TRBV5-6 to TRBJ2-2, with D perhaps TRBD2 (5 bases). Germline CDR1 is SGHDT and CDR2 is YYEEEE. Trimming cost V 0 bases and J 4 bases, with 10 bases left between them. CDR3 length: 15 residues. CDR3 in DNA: TGTGCCAGCAGCTTGGCTAGCTACAGCACCGGGGAGCTGTTTTTT. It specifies CASSLASYSTGELFF.

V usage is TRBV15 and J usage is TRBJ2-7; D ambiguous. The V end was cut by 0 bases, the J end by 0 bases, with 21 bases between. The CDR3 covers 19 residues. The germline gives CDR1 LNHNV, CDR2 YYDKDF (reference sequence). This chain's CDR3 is CATSRDPPEADTDSYEQYF. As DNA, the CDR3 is TGTGCCACCAGCAGAGATCCCCCAGAGGCGGATACAGACTCCTACGAGCAGTACTTC.

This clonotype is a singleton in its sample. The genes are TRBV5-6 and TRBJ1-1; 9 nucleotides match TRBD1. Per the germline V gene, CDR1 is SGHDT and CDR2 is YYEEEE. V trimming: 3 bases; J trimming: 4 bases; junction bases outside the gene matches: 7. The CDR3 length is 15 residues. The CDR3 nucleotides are TGTGCCAGCAGCTCTTACCGACAGGGGGGCACTGAAGCTTTCTTT. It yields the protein CASSSYRQGGTEAFF.

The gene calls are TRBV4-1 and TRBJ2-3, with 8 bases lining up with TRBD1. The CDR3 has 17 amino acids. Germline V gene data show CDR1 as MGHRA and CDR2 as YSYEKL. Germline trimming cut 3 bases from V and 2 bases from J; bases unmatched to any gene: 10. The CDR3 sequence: CASSQSGTGGITDTQYF. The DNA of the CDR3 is TGCGCCAGCAGCCAGTCAGGTACAGGGGGAATCACAGATACGCAGTATTTT.

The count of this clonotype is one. This CDR3 is CASSEALRIQPQHF. CDR3 DNA: TGTGCCAGCAGTGAAGCGCTTCGTATTCAGCCCCAGCATTTT. The chain recombines TRBV6-1 with TRBJ1-5; D not certain. Trimming took 0 bases from V and 6 from J, leaving 9 bases between them. Germline V gene sequence: CDR1 MNHNS, CDR2 SASEGT. The CDR3 covers 14 residues.

The CDR3: CASSSGTGHHEQYF. The CDR3 DNA reads TGTGCCAGTAGCTCCGGGACAGGGCATCACGAGCAGTACTTC. This rearrangement joins TRBV19 to TRBJ2-7, with TRBD1 identical over 9 bases. This CDR3 is 14 amino acids long. CDR1 LNHDA and CDR2 SQIVND come from the germline V gene (reference sequence). The ends lost 6 bases at V and 5 bases at J; junction bases unmatched: 8.

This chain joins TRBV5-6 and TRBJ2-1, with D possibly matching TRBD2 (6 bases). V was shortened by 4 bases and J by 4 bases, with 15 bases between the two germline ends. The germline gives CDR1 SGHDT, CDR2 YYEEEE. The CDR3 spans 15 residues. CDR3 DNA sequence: TGTGCCAGCAGCCCTCTGCGGGGAAATTACAATGAGCAGTTCTTC. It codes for CASSPLRGNYNEQFF. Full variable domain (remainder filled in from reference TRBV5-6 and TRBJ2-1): DAGVTQSPTHLIKTRGQQVTLRCSPKSGHDTVSWYQQALGQGPQFIFQYYEEEERQRGNFPDRFSGHQFPNYSSELNVNALLLGDSALYLCASSPLRGNYNEQFFGPGTRLTVL.

The CDR3 here is CASSYRGPNSNQPQHF. CDR3 DNA sequence: TGTGCCAGCAGTTACAGGGGCCCAAATAGCAATCAGCCCCAGCATTTT. The rearrangement links TRBV6-6 to TRBJ1-5; possibly TRBD1 for D (5 bases). Germline V CDR1 and CDR2: MNHNY, SVGAGI (reference sequence). The CDR3 totals 16 residues. V shed 2 bases and J shed 0 bases, with 11 bases lying between them.

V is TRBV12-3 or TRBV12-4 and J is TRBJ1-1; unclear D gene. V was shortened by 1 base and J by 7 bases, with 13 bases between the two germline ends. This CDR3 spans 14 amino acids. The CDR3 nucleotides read TGTGCCAGCAGTTTAGGGGGAGGCACCAATGAAGCTTTCTTT. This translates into CASSLGGGTNEAFF.

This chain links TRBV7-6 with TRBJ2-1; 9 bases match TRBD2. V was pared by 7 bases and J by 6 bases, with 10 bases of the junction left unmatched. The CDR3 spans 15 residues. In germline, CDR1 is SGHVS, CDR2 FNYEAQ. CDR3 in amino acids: CASNGGLAGINEQFF. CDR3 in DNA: TGTGCCAGCAATGGGGGGCTAGCGGGGATCAATGAGCAGTTCTTC.